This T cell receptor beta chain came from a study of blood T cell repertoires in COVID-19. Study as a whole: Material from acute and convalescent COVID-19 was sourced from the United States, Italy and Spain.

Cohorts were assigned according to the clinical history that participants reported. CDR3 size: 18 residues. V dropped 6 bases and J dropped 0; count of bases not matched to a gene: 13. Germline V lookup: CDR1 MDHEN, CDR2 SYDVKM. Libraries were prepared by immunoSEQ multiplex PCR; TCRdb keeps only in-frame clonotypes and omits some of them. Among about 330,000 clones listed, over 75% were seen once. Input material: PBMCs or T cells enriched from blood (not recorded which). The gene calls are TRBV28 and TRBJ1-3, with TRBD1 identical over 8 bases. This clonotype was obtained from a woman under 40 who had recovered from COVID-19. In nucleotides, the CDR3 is TGTGCCAGCAGGGGGACCGGGACAGGCGAACACTCTGGAAACACCATATATTTT. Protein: CASRGTGTGEHSGNTIYF. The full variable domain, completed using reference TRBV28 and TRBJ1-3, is DVKVTQSSRYLVKRTGEKVFLECVQDMDHENMFWYRQDPGLGLRLIYFSYDVKMKEKGDIPEGYSVSREKKERFSLILESASTNQTSMYLCASRGTGTGEHSGNTIYFGEGSWLTVV.